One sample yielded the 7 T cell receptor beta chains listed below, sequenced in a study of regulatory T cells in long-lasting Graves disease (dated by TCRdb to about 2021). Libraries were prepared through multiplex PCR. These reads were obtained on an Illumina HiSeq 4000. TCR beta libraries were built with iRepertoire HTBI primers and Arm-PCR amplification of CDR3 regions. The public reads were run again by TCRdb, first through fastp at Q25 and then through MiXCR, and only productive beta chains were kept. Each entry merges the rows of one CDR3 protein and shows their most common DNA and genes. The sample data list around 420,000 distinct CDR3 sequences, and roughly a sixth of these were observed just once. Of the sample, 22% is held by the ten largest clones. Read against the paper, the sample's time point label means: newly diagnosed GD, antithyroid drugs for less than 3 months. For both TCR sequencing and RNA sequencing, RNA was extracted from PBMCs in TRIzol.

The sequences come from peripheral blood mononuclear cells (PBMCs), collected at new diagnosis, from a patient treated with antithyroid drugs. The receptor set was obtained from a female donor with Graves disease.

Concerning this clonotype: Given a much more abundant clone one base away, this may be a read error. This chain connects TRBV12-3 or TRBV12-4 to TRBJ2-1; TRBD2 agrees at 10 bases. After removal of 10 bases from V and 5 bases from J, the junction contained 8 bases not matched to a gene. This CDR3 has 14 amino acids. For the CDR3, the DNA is TGTGCCAACAGGAGCGGGAGGGAGGACAATGAGCAGTTCTTC. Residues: CANRSGREDNEQFF.

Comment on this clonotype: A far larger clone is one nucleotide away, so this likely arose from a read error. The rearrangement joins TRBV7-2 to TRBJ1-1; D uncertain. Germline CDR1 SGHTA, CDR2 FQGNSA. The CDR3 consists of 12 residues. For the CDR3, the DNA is TGTGCCTGCAGCCCCGGCGGATCTGAAGCTTTCTTT. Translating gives CACSPGGSEAFF.

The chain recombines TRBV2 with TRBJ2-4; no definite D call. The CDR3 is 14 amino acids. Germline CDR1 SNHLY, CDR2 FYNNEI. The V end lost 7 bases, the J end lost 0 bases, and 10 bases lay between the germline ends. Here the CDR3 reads CASKRDLAKNIQYF. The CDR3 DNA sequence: TGTGCCAGCAAAAGGGATCTAGCCAAAAACATTCAGTACTTC.

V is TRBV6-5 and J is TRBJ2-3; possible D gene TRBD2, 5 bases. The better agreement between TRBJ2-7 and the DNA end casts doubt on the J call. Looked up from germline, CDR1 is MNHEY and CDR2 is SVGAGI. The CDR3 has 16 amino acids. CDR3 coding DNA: TGTGCCAGCAGTTACCCGGGGTTCAGACCAACCTACGAGCAGTACTTC. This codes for CASSYPGFRPTYEQYF.

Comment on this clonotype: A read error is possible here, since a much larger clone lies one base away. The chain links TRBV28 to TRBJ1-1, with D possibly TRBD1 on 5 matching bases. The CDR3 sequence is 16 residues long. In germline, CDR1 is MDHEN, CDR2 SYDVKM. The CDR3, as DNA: TGTGCCGGCAGCCGGGACCCGCGGACCGTGAACACTGAAGCTTTCTTT. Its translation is CAGSRDPRTVNTEAFF. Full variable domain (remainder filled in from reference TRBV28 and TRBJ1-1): DVKVTQSSRYLVKRTGEKVFLECVQDMDHENMFWYRQDPGLGLRLIYFSYDVKMKEKGDIPEGYSVSREKKERFSLILESASTNQTSMYLCAGSRDPRTVNTEAFFGQGTRLTVV.

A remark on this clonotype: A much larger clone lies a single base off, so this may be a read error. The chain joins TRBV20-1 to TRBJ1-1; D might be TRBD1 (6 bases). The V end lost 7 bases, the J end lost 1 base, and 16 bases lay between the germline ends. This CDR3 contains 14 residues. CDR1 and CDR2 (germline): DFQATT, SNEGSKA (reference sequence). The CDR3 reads CSVFEGDRNTEAFF. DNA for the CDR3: TGCAGTGTCTTCGAGGGGGATAGGAACACTGAAGCTTTCTTT.

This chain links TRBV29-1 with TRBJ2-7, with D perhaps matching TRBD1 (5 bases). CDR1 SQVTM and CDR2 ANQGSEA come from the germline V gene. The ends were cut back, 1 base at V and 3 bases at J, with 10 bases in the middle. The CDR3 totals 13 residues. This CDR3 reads CSVEAAGYYEQYF. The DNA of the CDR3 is TGCAGCGTTGAAGCCGCAGGGTACTACGAGCAGTACTTC.